This TCR beta chain derives from a study of CD8 T cells in ankylosing spondylitis. General study results and limits: In ankylosing spondylitis patients, matched synovial fluid reportedly showed significant enrichment of disease-linked clones. Earlier authors reported some of these motif variants in reactive arthritis synovial fluid and blood. Those disease-linked clones were CD8+; they were also relatively rare in peripheral blood.

This CDR3 region has 14 residues. Germline loops: CDR1 MDHEN, CDR2 SYDVKM. V lost 5 bases and J lost 2; bases outside the gene matches: 5. Library preparation for TCR beta used quantitative 5'-RACE with molecular barcodes. TCRdb reprocessed the 5' RACE reads with MiXCR, giving one entry per CDR3 protein. Among about 130,000 distinct CDR3 sequences listed, over 6.5% were seen once. This clonotype was counted at least ten times. As yet, its antigen is unknown. V usage is TRBV28 and J usage is TRBJ2-7, with TRBD1 matching 8 bases. Sequencing was carried out using blood, either unsorted or a sorted T cell fraction (not recorded which). This TCR came from a male donor with ankylosing spondylitis or in good health (not recorded which). The chain's CDR3 is CASSRGQVPYEQYF. The DNA of the CDR3 is TGTGCCAGCAGTCGGGGACAGGTCCCCTACGAGCAGTACTTC.